This T cell receptor beta chain was recorded in a study of a mutant IDH1 vaccine in newly diagnosed glioma. Study-level information: Vaccinations were initiated 4-6 weeks following radiotherapy alone, or were given together with temozolomide cycles. Visit V12 happened at week 35; visit V13 happened at week 47.

This clone came up a few times. The antigen is undetermined. Distinct nucleotide sequences in the sample also encode this CDR3. V gave up 5 bases and J gave up 1 base, with 6 bases separating them. Germline assignment: CDR1 SNHLY and CDR2 FYNNEI. The CDR3 contains 12 residues. Measured with immunoSEQ multiplex PCR; TCRdb has only the in-frame clones, and not every one. The sample has about 48,000 clones, under 85% seen once. Time point: week 35, safety follow-up. Every single dose of the vaccine, 300 ug of mutant IDH1 20-mer peptide, came with topical imiquimod. Administration of eight vaccinations to patients took place in weeks 1, 3, 5, 7, 11, 15, 19, 23.

The sample consisted of PBMCs, taken from a glioma patient whose treatment included an IDH1 peptide vaccine. The sequence was obtained from a man between 35 and 55 years old with glioma. The J gene is TRBJ2-7, the V gene TRBV2, with D possibly matching TRBD1 (5 bases). The chain's CDR3 is CASSRGSYEQYF. CDR3 nucleotides: TGTGCCAGCAGTAGGGGATCCTACGAGCAGTACTTC.